This passage covers 2 T cell receptor beta chains from one sample sequenced in a study of shared clonotypes between healthy human individuals (dated by TCRdb to the early 2020s). Receptor amplification or capture employed the immunoSEQ multiplex PCR assay. The table was pulled from immuneACCESS by TCRdb, which kept in-frame rearrangements only. Such tables lose some clones; where checked, under half of the loss comes from unresolved V genes, and the rest has no known cause. The table for this sample lists approximately 2,300,000 clones; roughly 92% of them were counted only once. The top ten clones comprise 0.37% of the sample. The sample comprised naive CD4+ T cells from PBMCs. The sample's cell subset or site label is to be understood as: CD45RA+ positively selected. The receptors shown here come from a man between 18 and 29 years old in good health. Some clones in this sample may be carry-over from other donors' samples.

The V call is TRBV10-1, the J call TRBJ1-1; D not resolved. There are 13 residues in the CDR3. Trimming removed 6 bases from V and 1 base from J, with 9 bases in between. Germline CDR1 reads WNHNN; CDR2 reads SYGVQD (reference sequence). The CDR3: CASREDGNTEAFF. CDR3 bases: TGCGCCAGCAGAGAAGACGGGAACACTGAAGCTTTCTTT.

The rearrangement links TRBV6-1 to TRBJ1-5; possibly TRBD1 for D (5 bases). Per the germline V gene, CDR1 is MNHNS and CDR2 is SASEGT. CDR3 length: 14 amino acids. Between the trimmed V and J ends, which lost 5 bases and 3 bases, there was a span of 11 bases. The CDR3 nucleotides read TGTGCCAGCAGTCTGCAGGGTCTCAATCAGCCCCAGCATTTT. It specifies CASSLQGLNQPQHF.